This T cell receptor beta chain is drawn from a study of cytotoxic CD8 clonotypes in ibrutinib-treated CLL. The CDR3 covers 15 residues. Germline V gene sequence: CDR1 MNHEY, CDR2 SMNVEV (reference sequence). The V gene lost 6 bases and the J gene lost 0 bases, with 14 bases spanning the gap. TCRdb's table, derived via immunoSEQ multiplex PCR, lists solely in-frame clones and lacks some. The sample has 250,000 or so clones, less than 75% seen once; the top ten hold 15%. This TCR came from a human donor with chronic lymphocytic leukemia. The V and J genes are TRBV27 and TRBJ2-5; a possible D gene is TRBD1 (6 bases). Sequenced material: PBMCs, taken after 24 months of ibrutinib treatment. The CDR3 coding sequence is TGTGCCAGCAGGACTCTGGGGGCGTACCAAGAGACCCAGTACTTC. Amino acids: CASRTLGAYQETQYF.